Listed below are T cell receptor beta chains from one sample, sequenced in a study of blood T cells in healthy people across ages. Each CDR3 protein is one row after TCRdb ran MiXCR on the 5' RACE reads. The data contain fewer than 1,000,000 distinct CDR3 sequences, more than 40% of them singletons. The sample consisted of blood. The receptors shown here come from a man aged 55 to 69 in good health. The CDR3 runs from the conserved cysteine through the conserved F or W. Each record gives: clone size, V gene, J gene, CDR3 protein. Clone size, where shown, is once, few, many, or a class for clones that have expanded.

.	TRBV7-2	TRBJ2-7	CASSFRTGGDYEQYF
few	TRBV12-3/TRBV12-4	TRBJ2-4	CASKKGRYNIQYF
.	TRBV7-9	TRBJ2-1	CASSLVSCEQFF
.	TRBV18	TRBJ2-7	CASSGRSIALYEQYF
.	TRBV6-5	TRBJ2-3	CASSPSPGTDTQYF
few	TRBV6-2/TRBV6-3	.	CASRGQGASYEQYF
.	TRBV9	TRBJ1-1	CASSVGDREWSTEAFF
.	TRBV5-1	TRBJ2-3	CASSTQGDRGTDTQYF
.	TRBV4-3	TRBJ2-1	CASSQGWPGGQDEQFF
few	TRBV20-1	TRBJ2-3	CGIGTLDTQYF
.	TRBV29-1	TRBJ1-4	CSGGTGVNEKLFF
.	TRBV4-1	TRBJ2-5	CASSQEASGVRTQYF
.	TRBV5-1	TRBJ1-4	CASSLGLGGAEKLFF
.	TRBV28	TRBJ2-1	CASSSTRIIDNEQFF
few	TRBV6-2/TRBV6-3	TRBJ2-7	CASSYQGLSEQYF
.	TRBV28	TRBJ1-4	CASSLSGGGNEKLFF
.	TRBV28	TRBJ1-5	CASRARNRADQPQHF
.	TRBV27	TRBJ1-2	CASSSGQGRYGYTF
many	TRBV29-1	TRBJ2-1	CSVELAGNYYNEQFF
.	TRBV20-1	TRBJ1-4	CSASSGINEKLFF
.	TRBV6-2/TRBV6-3	TRBJ2-7	CASSRDRPLIYEQYF
few	TRBV7-2	TRBJ2-1	CASRGIGANEQFF
few	TRBV4-3	TRBJ2-5	CASSLLLGIQETQYF
.	TRBV9	TRBJ1-1	CASSAWEDAEAFF
.	TRBV20-1	TRBJ1-1	CSVSGARSTYTEAFF
.	TRBV13	TRBJ2-3	CASSRSGGFPDTQYF
.	TRBV7-2	TRBJ1-1	CASSFTGSEAFF
.	TRBV6-5	TRBJ1-6	CASSYFGRGGSPLHF
.	TRBV18	TRBJ2-7	CASSPPIRATALDEQYF
many	TRBV6-1	TRBJ2-3	CASSGTATDTQYF
.	TRBV4-3	TRBJ2-4	CASSQDRRGGPKNIQYF
few	TRBV4-3	TRBJ2-3	CASSPGQGLDRQYF
few	TRBV3-1	TRBJ2-5	CASSQPRGGDRTQETQYF
.	TRBV7-2	TRBJ2-5	CASSERQGQETQYF
.	TRBV12-3/TRBV12-4	TRBJ1-5	CASSLVTADRGRGSNQPQHF
.	TRBV7-2	TRBJ1-2	CASSVAGRDYGYTF
.	TRBV7-2	TRBJ2-1	CASSAGGGRSSYNEQFF
few	TRBV12-3/TRBV12-4	TRBJ2-7	CASSIGGFPSSYEQYF
few	TRBV3-1	TRBJ2-1	CASSQGGGAGNEQFF
.	TRBV5-1	TRBJ1-4	CASRGQGNEKLFF
.	TRBV6-6	TRBJ2-5	CASSTMDTEETQYF
.	TRBV20-1	TRBJ2-1	CSARASGSWTLGGNEQFF
.	TRBV7-9	TRBJ1-1	CASSSRGGLDTEAFF